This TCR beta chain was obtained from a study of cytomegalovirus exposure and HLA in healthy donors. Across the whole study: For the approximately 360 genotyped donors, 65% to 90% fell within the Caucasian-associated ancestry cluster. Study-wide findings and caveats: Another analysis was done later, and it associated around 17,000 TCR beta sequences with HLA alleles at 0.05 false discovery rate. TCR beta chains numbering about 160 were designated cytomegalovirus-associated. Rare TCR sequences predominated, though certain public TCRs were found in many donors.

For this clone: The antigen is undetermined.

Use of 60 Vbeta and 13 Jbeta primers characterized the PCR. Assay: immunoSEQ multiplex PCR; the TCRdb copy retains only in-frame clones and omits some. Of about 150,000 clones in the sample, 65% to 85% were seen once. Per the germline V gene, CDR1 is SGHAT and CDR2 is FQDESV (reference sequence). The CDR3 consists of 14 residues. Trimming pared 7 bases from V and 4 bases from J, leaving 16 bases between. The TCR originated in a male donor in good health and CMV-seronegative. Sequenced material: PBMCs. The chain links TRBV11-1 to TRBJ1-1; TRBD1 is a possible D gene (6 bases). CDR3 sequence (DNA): TGTGCCAGCAACCCGACAGGTCTTGGCACTGAAGCTTTCTTT. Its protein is CASNPTGLGTEAFF.